A single sample is the source of the 18 T cell receptor beta chains below, sequenced in a study of shared clonotypes between healthy human individuals. The data were produced by immunoSEQ multiplex PCR, yet TCRdb's version contains in-frame clones alone and is incomplete. The sample yields over a million clones, approximately 80% seen once. The material sequenced was memory CD4+ T cells from PBMCs. This sample's subset: CD45RA-negative fraction. All receptors come from a man aged 18 to 35 in good health. Some clones in this sample may be carry-over from other donors' samples.

V usage is TRBV14 and J usage is TRBJ2-2; 7 bases are shared with TRBD1. V gave up 5 bases and J gave up 3 bases; unmatched junction bases: 9. CDR3 length: 16 residues. Germline CDR1 SGHDN, CDR2 FVKESK. CDR3 residues: CASSVRRDSHTGELFF. The CDR3, as DNA: TGTGCCAGCAGCGTTCGCCGGGACAGCCACACCGGGGAGCTGTTTTTT.

The gene calls are TRBV28 and TRBJ2-1, with D maybe TRBD1 (6 bases). The V gene's germline CDR1 is MDHEN and CDR2 SYDVKM. This CDR3 is 17 amino acids long. Trimming removed 8 bases at V and 2 bases at J, with 22 bases between. CDR3 region: CASESHLGAGPYNEQFF. CDR3 nucleotides: TGTGCCAGCGAATCCCACCTGGGGGCGGGTCCCTACAATGAGCAGTTCTTC.

This sequence joins TRBV11-2 and TRBJ2-1, with D unclear. The length of the CDR3 is 15 residues. The ends were cut back, 5 bases at V and 1 base at J, with 12 bases in the middle. Per germline, CDR1 SGHAT and CDR2 FQNNGV. The CDR3 region is CASSRKGISYNEQFF. CDR3 nucleotide sequence: TGTGCCAGCAGCCGCAAGGGCATATCCTACAATGAGCAGTTCTTC.

This clone appeared a few times. V gene TRBV6-1 combines with J gene TRBJ2-1, with D uncertain. CDR3 size: 12 residues. V was pared by 10 bases and J by 0 bases, with 7 bases between. The germline CDR1 and CDR2 sequences are MNHNS and SASEGT. Written as DNA, the CDR3 is TGTGCCACCTCGCGCTCCTACAATGAGCAGTTCTTC. It encodes CATSRSYNEQFF.

The rearrangement links TRBV7-2 to TRBJ1-1; D is unresolved. The CDR3 spans 12 residues. CDR1 is SGHTA, CDR2 FQGNSA, per germline. The V gene lost 2 bases and the J gene lost 4 bases, with 5 bases spanning the gap. CDR3: CASSLSGTEAFF. The CDR3 DNA is TGTGCCAGCAGCTTATCGGGCACTGAAGCTTTCTTT.

Remarks on this clone: A far larger clone differs by one base, so this is likely a read error. The gene calls are TRBV6-1 and TRBJ2-4, with 7 bases fitting TRBD1. The CDR3 extends over 13 amino acids. V shed 7 bases and J 7 bases; nucleotides not matched to a gene: 7. Per germline, CDR1 MNHNS and CDR2 SASEGT. The CDR3 region is CASTLRDSNIQYF. The CDR3 DNA reads TGTGCCAGCACCCTCAGGGACAGTAACATTCAGTACTTC.

The chain employs TRBV19 and TRBJ2-1; the D call may be TRBD1 or TRBD2 (5 bases each). The germline V gene has CDR1 LNHDA and CDR2 SQIVND (reference sequence). The germline V and J ends were trimmed by 2 bases and 7 bases, with 12 bases remaining between them. There are 14 residues in the CDR3. The DNA of the CDR3 is TGTGCCAGTAGTATATTTGAGGGGTTGAATGAGCAGTTCTTC. Amino acids: CASSIFEGLNEQFF.

The genes are TRBV30 and TRBJ1-5, with TRBD1 matching over 7 bases. This CDR3 contains 15 residues. The V segment lost 6 bases and the J segment 2 bases; nucleotides outside the gene matches: 10. Germline V gene sequence: CDR1 GTSNPN, CDR2 SVGIG (reference sequence). CDR3 DNA sequence: TGTGCCTGCAGCTCAGGGCAGGGGGGCAATCAGCCCCAGCATTTT. This codes for CACSSGQGGNQPQHF.

The chain has TRBV6-6 and TRBJ2-5; D may be TRBD1 or TRBD2 (7 bases each). The CDR3 extends over 15 amino acids. CDR1 is MNHNY, CDR2 SVGAGI, per germline (reference sequence). V was pared by 2 bases and J by 7 bases, with 17 bases between. The chain's CDR3 is CASSYVQGRDGTQYF. The DNA of the CDR3 is TGTGCCAGCAGTTACGTACAGGGGAGGGACGGGACCCAGTACTTC.

The gene calls are TRBV18 and TRBJ2-5, with D unresolved. V lost 6 bases, J lost 5 bases, and 10 bases lay in between. The germline gives CDR1 KGHSH, CDR2 LQKENI. The CDR3 runs to 12 residues. The CDR3 sequence: CASSARAETQYF. The DNA of the CDR3 is TGTGCCAGCTCCGCCCGGGCGGAGACCCAGTACTTC.

This clone came up once. The chain has TRBV30 and TRBJ2-7; D is possibly TRBD2 (6 bases). Trimming removed 5 bases at V and 3 bases at J, with 17 bases between. The CDR3 runs 14 residues. Germline CDR1 is GTSNPN and CDR2 is SVGIG (reference sequence). The CDR3, as DNA: TGTGCCTGGCGGGACTGGAGAACGAGCTACGAGCAGTACTTC. Translating gives CAWRDWRTSYEQYF.

The V and J genes are TRBV5-1 and TRBJ2-1; D is uncertain. CDR3 length: 14 residues. V lost 7 bases to trimming and J lost 9 bases, with 20 bases between them. The germline CDR1 and CDR2 sequences are SGHRS and YFSETQ. The CDR3 DNA follows: TGCGCCAGCTCCATAGGCCTAACAGTACCTGAGCAGTTCTTC. It yields the protein CASSIGLTVPEQFF.

About this clone: The sample contains more than one DNA sequence encoding this CDR3. This chain links TRBV5-1 with TRBJ2-7; TRBD2 agrees at 12 bases. The germline CDR1 and CDR2 sequences are SGHRS and YFSETQ. The V segment lost 4 bases and the J segment 2 bases; nucleotides outside the gene matches: 4. This CDR3 comprises 15 residues. The CDR3 DNA follows: TGCGCCAGCAGCCCCCTAGCGGGAGGGCCCTACGAGCAGTACTTC. Its protein is CASSPLAGGPYEQYF.

As DNA, the CDR3 is TGCGCCAGCAGCTTCAGGGTACAGAACACTGAAGCTTTCTTT. It yields the protein CASSFRVQNTEAFF. The chain carries TRBV5-1 and TRBJ1-1; possibly TRBD1 for D (5 bases). Germline values: CDR1 SGHRS, CDR2 YFSETQ. The CDR3 length is 14 residues. V shed 2 bases and J shed 1 base, with 9 bases lying between them.

This chain links TRBV9 with TRBJ2-1; a weak D match, TRBD2 (5 bases). V lost 0 bases and J 1 base, leaving 11 bases between the germline ends. From germline, CDR1 is SGDLS and CDR2 YYNGEE. The CDR3 length is 16 residues. The CDR3 bases are TGTGCCAGCAGCGTAGCTGGCGGGTGGTCCTACAATGAGCAGTTCTTC. It specifies CASSVAGGWSYNEQFF.

This clone was found once. The chain links TRBV7-8 to TRBJ1-2, with D possibly TRBD1 on 5 matching bases. With 0 bases removed from V and 6 bases from J, the gap between germline ends came to 8 bases. The germline V gene has CDR1 SGHVS and CDR2 FQNEAQ. This CDR3 comprises 13 residues. CDR3 coding DNA: TGTGCCAGCAGCTTAGCGTCGGGGGATGGCTACACCTTC. Amino acids: CASSLASGDGYTF. The variable domain in full, with the rest retrieved from reference TRBV7-8 and TRBJ1-2, is GAGVSQSPRYKVAKRGQDVALRCDPISGHVSLFWYQQALGQGPEFLTYFQNEAQLDKSGLPSDRFFAERPEGSVSTLKIQRTQQEDSAVYLCASSLASGDGYTFGSGTRLTVV.

This clone was picked up many times. Other nucleotide sequences from this sample produce the same CDR3. V and J are TRBV7-9 and TRBJ1-1; 9 nucleotides align to TRBD1. Germline loops: CDR1 SEHNR, CDR2 FQNEAQ (reference sequence). This CDR3 contains 15 residues. The ends lost 1 base at V and 1 base at J; junction bases unmatched: 1. The CDR3 coding sequence is TGTGCCAGCAGCTTAGAGACAGGGGGGAACACTGAAGCTTTCTTT. It codes for CASSLETGGNTEAFF.

For the CDR3, the DNA is TGTGCCAGCAGCTTACGAGGGAGCGACCCCACAGATACGCAGTATTTT. Translated, it gives CASSLRGSDPTDTQYF. This rearrangement joins TRBV11-2 to TRBJ2-3; maybe TRBD2 (5 bases). Trimming took 2 bases from V and 2 from J, leaving 14 bases between them. The germline V gene has CDR1 SGHAT and CDR2 FQNNGV. This CDR3 has 16 residues. Full variable domain (outside the CDR3, taken from reference TRBV11-2 and TRBJ2-3): EAGVAQSPRYKIIEKRQSVAFWCNPISGHATLYWYQQILGQGPKLLIQFQNNGVVDDSQLPKDRFSAERLKGVDSTLKIQPAKLEDSAVYLCASSLRGSDPTDTQYFGPGTRLTVL.